The count of the clone carrying this T cell receptor (beta chain) is one. These data belong to a study of CD8 T cells in Susac syndrome. Study context: Of the sequenced Susac syndrome patients, roughly six had active disease and 8 or 9 were in remission.

In blood CD8+ and CD4+ T cells, TCR beta underwent sequencing. TEMRA cells were FACS-enriched and CD8+ and CD4+ T cells negatively isolated. CDR1 is SGHTA, CDR2 FQGNSA, per germline. This CDR3 region has 14 residues. J gave up 7 bases and V 4 bases, and 7 bases lay outside the gene matches. Random-hexamer reverse transcription was applied to about 0.5 to 1 ug RNA. The method of amplification for TCR beta CDR3 was immunoSEQ multiplex PCR, covering 54 Vbeta and 13 Jbeta. TCRdb reprocessed the immunoSEQ multiplex PCR reads with MiXCR, giving one entry per CDR3 protein. The repertoire holds 150,000 to 200,000 distinct CDR3 sequences, with 94% as singletons.

The clonotype comes from a human donor with Susac syndrome. Sequences were obtained from CD4+ T cells from PBMCs. V usage is TRBV7-2 and J usage is TRBJ2-7; TRBD1 agrees at 10 bases. The CDR3 bases are TGTGCCAGCAGCTACCCCTTGGGACAGGGGGAGCAGTACTTC. Translating gives CASSYPLGQGEQYF.